A single sample is the source of the 32 T cell receptor beta chains below, sequenced in a study of human T cells and chemical hapten exposure. Indicated time point: patch test 3, about 24 weeks after DPC sensitization. Noted treatment: therapeutic diphenylcyclopropenone sensitization with weekly scalp DPC. One entry per CDR3 protein results from TCRdb running MiXCR on the RACE reads. The profile shows roughly 89,000 distinct CDR3 sequences, about 11% of them singletons. Here the sequenced sample was whole blood, taken in connection with sensitization to the hapten diphenylcyclopropenone (DPC). The receptors come from a woman aged 25-40 years with alopecia areata. Some clones in this sample may be carry-over from other donors' samples.

This clonotype was counted many times. The V and J genes are TRBV5-6 and TRBJ1-6; TRBD1 aligns across 10 bases. This CDR3 comprises 14 residues. The V gene end was trimmed by 7 bases and the J gene end by 7 bases; junction bases not matched to a gene: 5. Germline V gene data show CDR1 as SGHDT and CDR2 as YYEEEE. The CDR3, as DNA: TGTGCCAGCCGGACAGGGGGTATCAATTCACCCCTCCACTTT. Translating it yields CASRTGGINSPLHF. Together with reference TRBV5-6 and TRBJ1-6, the CDR3 gives the full variable domain: DAGVTQSPTHLIKTRGQQVTLRCSPKSGHDTVSWYQQALGQGPQFIFQYYEEEERQRGNFPDRFSGHQFPNYSSELNVNALLLGDSALYLCASRTGGINSPLHFGNGTRLTVT.

Many counts were recorded for this clonotype. The chain couples TRBV5-1 to TRBJ1-2, with 10 bases that match TRBD1. CDR1 is SGHRS and CDR2 is YFSETQ in the germline V gene. CDR3 length: 15 amino acids. The V segment lost 7 bases and the J segment 4 bases; nucleotides outside the gene matches: 10. CDR3 region: CASSRGQGTFYGYTF. The DNA for the CDR3 is TGCGCCAGCTCCCGGGGACAGGGGACGTTCTATGGCTACACCTTC.

This clonotype was counted many times. This chain connects TRBV7-2 to TRBJ2-1; TRBD2 matches at 9 bases. The ends lost 5 bases at V and 3 bases at J; junction bases unmatched: 5. The CDR3 has 15 residues. Per germline, CDR1 SGHTA and CDR2 FQGNSA. CDR3 bases: TGTGCCAGCAGCCCCAGCGGGGGGTTCTACAATGAGCAGTTCTTC. Translated, it gives CASSPSGGFYNEQFF.

As regards this clonotype: The CDR3 does not end in the conserved phenylalanine or tryptophan, so this is likely a read error. The chain recombines TRBV3-1 with TRBJ2-1, with 8 positions matching TRBD1. Trimming removed 2 bases from V and 5 bases from J; junction bases left unmatched: 5. Per germline, CDR1 LGHDT and CDR2 YNNKEL (reference sequence). The CDR3 spans 15 residues. The CDR3 protein is CASSQTGTGDNEQFY. The CDR3 bases are TGTGCCAGCAGCCAAACTGGGACAGGCGACAATGAGCAGTTCTAC.

The rearrangement uses TRBV20-1 and TRBJ2-3; TRBD1 or TRBD2 may be the D gene (5 bases each). Deletions cut 1 base from V and 3 bases from J, with 17 bases between. Germline V CDR1 and CDR2: DFQATT, SNEGSKA (reference sequence). The CDR3 is 16 residues long. The DNA of the CDR3 is TGCAGTGCTAGAGTCGGGGCATTAATGGGGACAGATACGCAGTATTTT. Its protein is CSARVGALMGTDTQYF.

The rearrangement joins TRBV29-1 to TRBJ2-3, with TRBD2 matching 9 bases. The CDR3 totals 19 residues. Germline CDR1 SQVTM, CDR2 ANQGSEA. The V segment lost 4 bases and the J segment 2 bases; nucleotides outside the gene matches: 19. Here the CDR3 DNA reads TGCAGCGTTGTGATCAGGGGACGAAGCGGGAGGCCAGACACAGATACGCAGTATTTT. Protein product: CSVVIRGRSGRPDTDTQYF.

The sample holds many counts of this clonotype. The chain's CDR3 is CASSLGAPGGTQYF. In nucleotides, the CDR3 is TGTGCCAGCAGTTTAGGGGCTCCCGGTGGGACCCAGTACTTC. This rearrangement joins TRBV27 to TRBJ2-5; perhaps TRBD1 as D (5 bases). The CDR3 length is 14 residues. V lost 2 bases, J lost 7 bases, and 14 bases lay in between. CDR1 MNHEY and CDR2 SMNVEV come from the germline V gene (reference sequence).

The chain links TRBV2 to TRBJ2-5, with TRBD1 identical over 8 bases. The J segment lost 4 bases and the V segment lost 6 bases, leaving 4 bases of the junction unmatched. The V gene's germline CDR1 is SNHLY and CDR2 FYNNEI. The CDR3 is made up of 13 amino acids. The chain's CDR3 is CASRQGDRETQYF. CDR3 nucleotides: TGTGCCAGCAGACAGGGGGATCGAGAGACCCAGTACTTC.

Many counts were recorded for this clonotype. The V gene is TRBV7-2, the J gene TRBJ1-4; 10 bases agree with TRBD1. Germline V lookup: CDR1 SGHTA, CDR2 FQGNSA. CDR3 length equals 18 residues. Trimming cost V 1 base and J 8 bases; bases outside gene matches: 13. CDR3 protein: CASSLEDRGRVRVEKLFF. CDR3 DNA sequence: TGTGCCAGCAGCTTAGAAGACAGGGGGCGCGTCCGGGTCGAAAAACTGTTTTTT.

This clonotype was seen at least ten times. The J gene is TRBJ2-7, the V gene TRBV5-1; D gene ambiguous. CDR1 is SGHRS, CDR2 YFSETQ, per germline. This CDR3 has 12 amino acids. Trimming left V 0 bases short and J 3 bases short, with 4 bases between. The CDR3 here is CASSLENYEQYF. The DNA for the CDR3 is TGCGCCAGCAGCTTGGAGAACTACGAGCAGTACTTC.

In this sample, this clonotype turned up a few times. The DNA of the CDR3 is TGTGCCACCGAGGCGGCACCGGGTGAAGAGCAGTACTTC. It is translated as CATEAAPGEEQYF. The gene calls are TRBV6-1 and TRBJ2-7; D is unclear. There are 13 residues in the CDR3. Germline V gene lookup returns CDR1 MNHNS and CDR2 SASEGT. V lost 10 bases to trimming and J lost 7 bases, with 20 bases between them.

This clonotype was seen ten or more times. V usage is TRBV9 and J usage is TRBJ1-3, with no clear D. CDR1 and CDR2 (germline): SGDLS, YYNGEE. The V end lost 0 bases, the J end lost 8 bases, and 6 bases lay between the germline ends. The CDR3 contains 12 residues. CDR3: CASSVEPHTIYF. In DNA form, the CDR3 reads TGTGCCAGCAGCGTAGAGCCACACACCATATATTTT.

This chain joins TRBV20-1 and TRBJ2-5, with TRBD2 as a possible D gene (6 bases). The germline V gene encodes CDR1 DFQATT and CDR2 SNEGSKA (reference sequence). V was trimmed by 5 bases and J by 3 bases, leaving 13 bases between them. The CDR3 loop spans 13 amino acids. CDR3 nucleotides: TGCAGTGCTCCTAAGGGAGGTGAAGAGACCCAGTACTTC. It is translated as CSAPKGGEETQYF.

The chain links TRBV4-3 to TRBJ2-1, with TRBD2 matching over 9 bases. V lost 6 bases to trimming and J lost 5 bases; unmatched junction nucleotides: 17. The CDR3 is made up of 18 amino acids. Germline lookup yields CDR1 LGHNA and CDR2 YSLEER. Here the CDR3 DNA reads TGCGCCAGCAGTCTAGGAGTTGCGGGAGGGCCATTCCACAATGAGCAGTTCTTC. This sequence encodes CASSLGVAGGPFHNEQFF.

The table lists this clonotype with many counts. The rearrangement links TRBV19 to TRBJ2-3; TRBD1 aligns across 7 bases. Germline V gene sequence: CDR1 LNHDA, CDR2 SQIVND (reference sequence). V shed 9 bases, J shed 0 bases, and the junction held 3 bases outside the gene matches. The CDR3 totals 13 residues. This CDR3 reads CARTGQSTDTQYF. The CDR3 coding sequence is TGTGCCAGGACGGGACAGAGCACAGATACGCAGTATTTT.

This chain connects TRBV28 to TRBJ1-1, with D uncertain. The CDR3 spans 12 residues. The V gene's germline CDR1 is MDHEN and CDR2 SYDVKM. Trimming took 2 bases from V and 13 from J, leaving 14 bases between them. As DNA, the CDR3 is TGTGCCAGCAGTTTAGTCAGGACGAACGTTTTCTTT. Amino acid sequence: CASSLVRTNVFF.

The chain combines TRBV9 with TRBJ2-2; the match to TRBD1 covers 7 bases. The CDR3 covers 17 residues. Per germline, CDR1 SGDLS and CDR2 YYNGEE. With 0 bases clipped from V and 0 bases from J, the junction kept 5 bases outside the gene matches. The CDR3 loop is CASSVVSTGANTGELFF. CDR3 nucleotides: TGTGCCAGCAGCGTAGTCTCTACAGGGGCGAACACCGGGGAGCTGTTTTTT. The full variable domain, rest sourced from reference TRBV9 and TRBJ2-2, is DSGVTQTPKHLITATGQRVTLRCSPRSGDLSVYWYQQSLDQGLQFLIQYYNGEERAKGNILERFSAQQFPDLHSELNLSSLELGDSALYFCASSVVSTGANTGELFFGEGSRLTVL.

This clonotype appeared many times. CDR3 in DNA: TGTGCCAGCAGCCAGGGACTAGCGGGGGGGGAGAATGAGCAGTTCTTC. This codes for CASSQGLAGGENEQFF. This chain joins TRBV4-2 and TRBJ2-1; 16 nucleotides agree with TRBD2. Germline CDR1 reads LGHNA; CDR2 reads YNFKEQ. The CDR3 is 16 residues long. V lost 3 bases to trimming and J lost 7 bases; unmatched junction nucleotides: 3.

The V call is TRBV28, the J call TRBJ1-5; 8 bases map to TRBD1. The junction had 3 bases not matched to a gene; V was cut back by 1 base and J by 1 base. Germline CDR1 MDHEN, CDR2 SYDVKM. The CDR3 extends over 16 amino acids. CDR3: CASSLSTGGSNQPQHF. CDR3 nucleotide sequence: TGTGCCAGCAGTTTATCTACAGGGGGAAGCAATCAGCCCCAGCATTTT.

This clonotype was detected ten times or more. The chain links TRBV12-3 or TRBV12-4 to TRBJ2-3; D ambiguous. The CDR3 runs 13 residues. V lost 6 bases to trimming and J lost 0 bases, with 7 bases between them. Here the CDR3 DNA reads TGTGCCAGCAGCCGTCAGAGCACAGATACGCAGTATTTT. Protein: CASSRQSTDTQYF.

V usage is TRBV12-3 or TRBV12-4 and J usage is TRBJ1-2, with unresolved D. The CDR3 is 14 amino acids. V was clipped by 3 bases and J by 8 bases, with 16 bases between them. The CDR3 region has the DNA TGTGCCAGCAGTTTTTCGCCCGGGATTTTGGGCTACACCTTC. It translates to CASSFSPGILGYTF.

The chain has TRBV28 and TRBJ2-1, with D unclear. Per germline, CDR1 MDHEN and CDR2 SYDVKM. The V gene lost 5 bases and the J gene lost 10 bases, with 6 bases spanning the gap. The CDR3 runs to 10 residues. The CDR3 region has the DNA TGTGCCAGCAGTGAGAAAGAGCAGTTCTTC. Translation gives CASSEKEQFF.

This clonotype was picked up many times. The chain combines TRBV30 with TRBJ1-6, with 7 bases identical to TRBD1. This CDR3 is built from 12 residues. V was clipped by 5 bases and J by 9 bases; unmatched bases: 4. CDR1 is GTSNPN and CDR2 is SVGIG in the germline V gene (reference sequence). The CDR3 region has the DNA TGTGCCTGGGGGACAGCTAGTTCACCCCTCCACTTT. Protein product: CAWGTASSPLHF.

This clonotype was seen at least ten times. The V and J genes are TRBV7-9 and TRBJ2-3; the D gene is possibly TRBD1 (5 bases). The CDR3 covers 14 residues. Trimming shortened V by 2 bases and J by 2 bases, and 8 bases separated the two germline ends. CDR1 is SEHNR and CDR2 is FQNEAQ in the germline V gene (reference sequence). The CDR3 DNA sequence: TGTGCCAGCAGCTTATCAGGGTACACAGATACGCAGTATTTT. Translated, it gives CASSLSGYTDTQYF.

The chain uses TRBV27 and TRBJ2-7; D uncertain. Looked up from germline, CDR1 is MNHEY and CDR2 is SMNVEV (reference sequence). This CDR3 has 14 amino acids. V was trimmed by 5 bases and J by 3 bases, leaving 14 bases between them. The CDR3 nucleotides read TGTGCCAGCAGTATCCGATTCCCCTACTACGAGCAGTACTTC. Translated: CASSIRFPYYEQYF.

This clonotype came up many times. This chain uses TRBV6-4 with TRBJ2-3; D gene unclear. The germline V gene has CDR1 MRHNA and CDR2 SNTAGT. CDR3 length equals 13 residues. V dropped 4 bases and J dropped 4 bases, with 9 bases sitting between them. CDR3 bases: TGTGCCAGCAGTGCGGAAATGGCAGATACGCAGTATTTT. Its protein product is CASSAEMADTQYF.

This clonotype appeared many times. The CDR3 DNA is TGTGCCAGCAGTTTAGGATCCCCAGCGGGAGGAAACTACGAGCAGTACTTC. Translating it yields CASSLGSPAGGNYEQYF. The chain couples TRBV28 to TRBJ2-7; TRBD2 aligns across 9 bases. The length of the CDR3 is 17 residues. The junction had 11 bases not matched to a gene; V was cut back by 2 bases and J by 3 bases. Germline V gives CDR1 MDHEN, CDR2 SYDVKM.

The rearrangement uses TRBV6-1 and TRBJ1-1; 11 positions agree with TRBD1. Per germline, CDR1 MNHNS and CDR2 SASEGT. The CDR3 is 15 residues long. V lost 5 bases and J lost 3; bases outside the gene matches: 5. CDR3 coding DNA: TGTGCCAGCAGTCCGGGACAGGGGGAGGACACTGAAGCTTTCTTT. Translating it yields CASSPGQGEDTEAFF.

This clonotype was counted only a few times. V and J are TRBV7-2 and TRBJ2-7; 11 nucleotides align to TRBD2. Germline assignment: CDR1 SGHTA and CDR2 FQGNSA. The CDR3 runs to 15 residues. V gave up 2 bases and J gave up 3 bases; unmatched junction bases: 3. The DNA of the CDR3 is TGTGCCAGCAGCTTATCGGGGACTAGCGGCTACGAGCAGTACTTC. This gives the protein CASSLSGTSGYEQYF.

The sample holds a few counts of this clonotype. The V call is TRBV7-9, the J call TRBJ1-6; D is ambiguous. Germline loops: CDR1 SEHNR, CDR2 FQNEAQ (reference sequence). The CDR3 has 16 residues. Trimming took off 1 base at V and 6 bases at J, with 13 bases between the two ends. The CDR3 sequence is CASSLGAGRFNSPLHF. The CDR3 nucleotides are TGTGCCAGCAGCTTAGGGGCCGGACGTTTTAATTCACCCCTCCACTTT.

In this sample, this clonotype turned up many times. The CDR3 reads CASSLWAGKNIQYF. The CDR3 DNA is TGTGCCAGCAGCTTGTGGGCAGGGAAAAACATTCAGTACTTC. This sequence joins TRBV5-4 and TRBJ2-4, with D possibly being TRBD1 (5 bases). The CDR3 consists of 14 residues. The germline V and J ends were trimmed by 1 base and 4 bases, with 9 bases remaining between them. Germline V gives CDR1 SGHNT, CDR2 YYREEE (reference sequence).

This clonotype was seen a handful of times. The chain is built from TRBV20-1 and TRBJ2-7; 8 positions match TRBD1. This CDR3 is 15 amino acids long. With V trimmed by 2 bases and J by 3 bases, 9 bases remained unmatched. CDR1 DFQATT and CDR2 SNEGSKA come from the germline V gene (reference sequence). The CDR3 loop is CSARSRGTGIYEQYF. Written as DNA, the CDR3 is TGCAGTGCTAGATCCAGGGGGACAGGAATCTACGAGCAGTACTTC.